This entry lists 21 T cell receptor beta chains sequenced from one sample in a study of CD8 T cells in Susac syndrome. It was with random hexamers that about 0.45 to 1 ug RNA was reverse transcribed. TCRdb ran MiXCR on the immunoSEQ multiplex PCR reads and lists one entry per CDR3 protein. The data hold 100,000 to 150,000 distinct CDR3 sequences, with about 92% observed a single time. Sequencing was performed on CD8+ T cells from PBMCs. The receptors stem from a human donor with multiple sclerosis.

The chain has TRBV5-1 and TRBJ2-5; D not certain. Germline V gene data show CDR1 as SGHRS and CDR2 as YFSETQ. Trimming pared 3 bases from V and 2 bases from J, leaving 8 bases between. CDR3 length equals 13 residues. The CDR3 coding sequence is TGCGCCAGCAGCTCTCTCCCACAAGAGACCCAGTACTTC. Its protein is CASSSLPQETQYF.

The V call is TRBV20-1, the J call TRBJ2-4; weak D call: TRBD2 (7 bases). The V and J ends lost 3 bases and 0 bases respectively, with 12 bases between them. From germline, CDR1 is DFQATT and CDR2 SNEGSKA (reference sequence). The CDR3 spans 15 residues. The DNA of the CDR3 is TGCAGTGCTAGCGGGGGGCTCCTAGCCAAAAACATTCAGTACTTC. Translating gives CSASGGLLAKNIQYF.

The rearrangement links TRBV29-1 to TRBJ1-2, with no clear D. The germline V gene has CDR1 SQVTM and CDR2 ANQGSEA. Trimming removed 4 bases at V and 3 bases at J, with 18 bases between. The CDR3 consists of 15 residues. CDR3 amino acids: CSVAGVVEEDYGYTF. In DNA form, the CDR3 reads TGCAGCGTTGCGGGAGTGGTAGAGGAGGACTATGGCTACACCTTC.

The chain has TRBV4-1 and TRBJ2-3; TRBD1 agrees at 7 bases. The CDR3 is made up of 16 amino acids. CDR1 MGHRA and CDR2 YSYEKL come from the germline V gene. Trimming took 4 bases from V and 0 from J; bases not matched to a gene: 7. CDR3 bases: TGCGCCAGCAGCCCAAGACAGGGAAGTAGCACAGATACGCAGTATTTT. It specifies CASSPRQGSSTDTQYF.

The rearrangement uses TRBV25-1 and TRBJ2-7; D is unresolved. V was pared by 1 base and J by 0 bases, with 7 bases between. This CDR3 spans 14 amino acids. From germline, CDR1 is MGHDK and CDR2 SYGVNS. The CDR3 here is CASSEWISSYEQYF. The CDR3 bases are TGTGCCAGCAGTGAATGGATCAGCTCCTACGAGCAGTACTTC.

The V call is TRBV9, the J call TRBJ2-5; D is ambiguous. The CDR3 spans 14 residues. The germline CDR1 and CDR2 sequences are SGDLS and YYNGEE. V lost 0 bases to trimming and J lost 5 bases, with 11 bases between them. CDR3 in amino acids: CASSVAGTGETQYF. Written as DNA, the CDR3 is TGTGCCAGCAGCGTAGCTGGAACCGGGGAGACCCAGTACTTC. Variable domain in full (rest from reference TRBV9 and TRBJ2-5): DSGVTQTPKHLITATGQRVTLRCSPRSGDLSVYWYQQSLDQGLQFLIQYYNGEERAKGNILERFSAQQFPDLHSELNLSSLELGDSALYFCASSVAGTGETQYFGPGTRLLVL.

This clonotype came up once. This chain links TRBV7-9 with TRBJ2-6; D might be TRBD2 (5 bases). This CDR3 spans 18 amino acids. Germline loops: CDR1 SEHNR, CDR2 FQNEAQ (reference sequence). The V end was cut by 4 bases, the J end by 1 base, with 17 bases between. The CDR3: CASSSILRWTSGANVLTF. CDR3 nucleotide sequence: TGTGCCAGCAGCTCAATCCTCAGGTGGACTTCTGGGGCCAACGTCCTGACTTTC.

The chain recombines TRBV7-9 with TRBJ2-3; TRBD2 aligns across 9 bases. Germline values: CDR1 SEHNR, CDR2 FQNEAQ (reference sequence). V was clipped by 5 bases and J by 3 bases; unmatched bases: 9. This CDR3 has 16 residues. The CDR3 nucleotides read TGTGCCAGCAGCGGTAGTGGGCGGGAGGGGACAGATACGCAGTATTTT. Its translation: CASSGSGREGTDTQYF. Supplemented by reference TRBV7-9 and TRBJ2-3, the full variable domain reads DTGVSQNPRHKITKRGQNVTFRCDPISEHNRLYWYRQTLGQGPEFLTYFQNEAQLEKSRLLSDRFSAERPKGSFSTLEIQRTEQGDSAMYLCASSGSGREGTDTQYFGPGTRLTVL.

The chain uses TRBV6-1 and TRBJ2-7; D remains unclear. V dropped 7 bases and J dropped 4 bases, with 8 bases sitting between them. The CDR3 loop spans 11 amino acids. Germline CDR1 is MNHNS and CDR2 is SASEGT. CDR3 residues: CASMSGYEQYF. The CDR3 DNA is TGTGCCAGCATGTCCGGGTACGAGCAGTACTTC.

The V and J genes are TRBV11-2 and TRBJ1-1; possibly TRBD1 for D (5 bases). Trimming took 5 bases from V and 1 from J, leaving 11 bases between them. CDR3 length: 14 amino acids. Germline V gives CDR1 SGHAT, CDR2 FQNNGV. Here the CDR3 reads CASSLRDWNTEAFF. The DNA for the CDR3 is TGTGCCAGCAGCCTCCGGGACTGGAACACTGAAGCTTTCTTT.

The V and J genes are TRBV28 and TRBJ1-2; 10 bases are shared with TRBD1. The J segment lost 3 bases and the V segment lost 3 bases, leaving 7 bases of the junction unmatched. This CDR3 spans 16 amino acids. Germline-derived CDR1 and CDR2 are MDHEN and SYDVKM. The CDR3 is CASSFPGTGAHYGYTF. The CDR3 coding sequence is TGTGCCAGCAGTTTTCCCGGGACAGGGGCACACTATGGCTACACCTTC.

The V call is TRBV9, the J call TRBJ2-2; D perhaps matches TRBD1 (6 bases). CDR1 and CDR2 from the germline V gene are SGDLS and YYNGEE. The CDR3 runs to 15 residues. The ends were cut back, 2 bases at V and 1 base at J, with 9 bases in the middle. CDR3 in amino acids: CASSVWTENTGELFF. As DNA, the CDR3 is TGTGCCAGCAGCGTTTGGACAGAGAACACCGGGGAGCTGTTTTTT.

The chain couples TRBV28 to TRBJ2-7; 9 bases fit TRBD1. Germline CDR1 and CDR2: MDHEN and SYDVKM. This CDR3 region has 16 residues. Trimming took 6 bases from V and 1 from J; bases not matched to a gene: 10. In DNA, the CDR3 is TGTGCCAGCAGCCAATCCCGGGACAGGGAGTCCTACGAGCAGTACTTC. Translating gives CASSQSRDRESYEQYF.

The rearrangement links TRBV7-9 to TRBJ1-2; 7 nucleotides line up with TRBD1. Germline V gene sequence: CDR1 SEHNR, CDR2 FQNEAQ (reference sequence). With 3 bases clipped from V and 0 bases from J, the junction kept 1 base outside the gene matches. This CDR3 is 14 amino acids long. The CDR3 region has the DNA TGTGCCAGCAGCTTGGGACAGTCTAACTATGGCTACACCTTC. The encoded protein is CASSLGQSNYGYTF.

The CDR3 DNA follows: TGTGCCAGCAGTTTTGGCGGAAGCTCCTACAATGAGCAGTTCTTC. Protein: CASSFGGSSYNEQFF. The chain links TRBV12-3 or TRBV12-4 to TRBJ2-1; no clear D gene. The germline V and J ends were trimmed by 3 bases and 0 bases, with 9 bases remaining between them. This CDR3 is 15 amino acids long.

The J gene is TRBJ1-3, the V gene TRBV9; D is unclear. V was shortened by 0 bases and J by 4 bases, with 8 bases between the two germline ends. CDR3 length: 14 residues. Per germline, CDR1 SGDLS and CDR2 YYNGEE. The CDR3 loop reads CASSVAGVGNTIYF. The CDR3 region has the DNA TGTGCCAGCAGCGTAGCAGGTGTCGGAAACACCATATATTTT.

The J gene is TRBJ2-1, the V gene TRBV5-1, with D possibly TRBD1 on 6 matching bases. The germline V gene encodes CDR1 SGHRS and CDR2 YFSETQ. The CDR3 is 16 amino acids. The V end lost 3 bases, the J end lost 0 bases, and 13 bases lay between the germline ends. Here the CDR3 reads CASSWAGTLSYNEQFF. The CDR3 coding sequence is TGCGCCAGCAGCTGGGCCGGGACACTCTCCTACAATGAGCAGTTCTTC.

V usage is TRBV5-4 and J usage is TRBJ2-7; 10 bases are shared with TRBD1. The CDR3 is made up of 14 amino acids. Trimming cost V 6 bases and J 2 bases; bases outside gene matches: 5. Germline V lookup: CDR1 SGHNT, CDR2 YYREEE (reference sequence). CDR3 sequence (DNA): TGTGCCAGCAAAACCGGGACAGGGGCCTACGAGCAGTACTTC. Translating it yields CASKTGTGAYEQYF.

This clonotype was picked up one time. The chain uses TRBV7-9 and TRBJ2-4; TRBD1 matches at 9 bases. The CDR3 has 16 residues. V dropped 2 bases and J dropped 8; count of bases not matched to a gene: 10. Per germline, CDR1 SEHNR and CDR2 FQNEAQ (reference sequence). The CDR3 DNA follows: TGTGCCAGCAGCTTACGATTAGGGACAGGGATTGACATTCAGTACTTC. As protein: CASSLRLGTGIDIQYF.

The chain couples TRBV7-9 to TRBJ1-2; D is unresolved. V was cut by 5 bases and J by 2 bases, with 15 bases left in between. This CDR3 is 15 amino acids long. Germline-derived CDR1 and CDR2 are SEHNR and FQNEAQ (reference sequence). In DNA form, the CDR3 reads TGTGCCAGCAGCACCCCTGGACGGAGGAACTATGGCTACACCTTC. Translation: CASSTPGRRNYGYTF. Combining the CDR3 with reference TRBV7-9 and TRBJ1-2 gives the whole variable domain DTGVSQNPRHKITKRGQNVTFRCDPISEHNRLYWYRQTLGQGPEFLTYFQNEAQLEKSRLLSDRFSAERPKGSFSTLEIQRTEQGDSAMYLCASSTPGRRNYGYTFGSGTRLTVV.

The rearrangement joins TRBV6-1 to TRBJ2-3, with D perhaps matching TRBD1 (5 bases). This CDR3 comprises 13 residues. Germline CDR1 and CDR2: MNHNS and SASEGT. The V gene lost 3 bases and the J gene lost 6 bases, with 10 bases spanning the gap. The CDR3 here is CASSDTRADTQYF. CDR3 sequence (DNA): TGTGCCAGCAGTGACACCAGGGCGGATACGCAGTATTTT.